This T cell receptor beta chain is drawn from a study of blood T cells in healthy people across ages. This clonotype was seen only a few times. The antigen is undetermined. A second PCR of about 7 to 12 cycles used a sample-barcoded 5' primer and a J-beta primer mix. TCRdb analysed the 5' RACE reads with MiXCR anew, one entry per CDR3 protein. This sample has fewer than 800,000 distinct CDR3 sequences, with 20% to 25% found just once. Study-level findings and limits: The diversity estimates, figures obtained from one million T cells, were considered underestimates.

V lost 1 base to trimming and J lost 9 bases, with 13 bases between them. There are 15 residues in the CDR3. Germline V lookup: CDR1 SGHTA, CDR2 FQGNSA. V usage is TRBV7-2 and J usage is TRBJ1-6, with D maybe TRBD1 (6 bases). The receptor was derived from a man between 70 and 80 years old in good health. Material for sequencing was blood. This chain's CDR3 is CASSLGWGAGSPLHF. The CDR3 nucleotides are TGTGCCAGCAGCTTAGGGTGGGGGGCCGGTTCACCCCTCCACTTT.